This TCR beta chain was observed in a study of OX40 agonist ivuxolimab in advanced cancers. General study points: Dose levels from 0.1 to 3.0 mg/kg saw CD4+ and CD8+ blood T cells expand clonally by week 6.

The protocol was immunoSEQ multiplex PCR, while the TCRdb copy is restricted to in-frame clones and leaves out a portion. The table lists roughly 34,000 clones, around nine tenths of them singletons. With regard to this clone: Antigen: not known.

This TCR derives from an adult with an advanced solid tumor such as melanoma, head and neck, liver or kidney cancer. The sample here was CD4+ or CD8+ T cells sorted from blood, taken in a trial of the OX40 agonist ivuxolimab.

The CDR3 DNA reads as TGTGCCAGCAGCTCGGTGACTAGCGGACTACGCGATACGCAGTATTTT. Amino acids: CASSSVTSGLRDTQYF. V and J are TRBV13 and TRBJ2-3, with TRBD2 matching 9 bases. Germline CDR1 and CDR2: PRHDT and FYEKMQ (reference sequence). The CDR3 consists of 16 residues. Trimming at V came to 4 bases and at J to 6 bases, leaving 11 bases not matched to a gene. The variable domain in full, with the rest retrieved from reference TRBV13 and TRBJ2-3, is AAGVIQSPRHLIKEKRETATLKCYPIPRHDTVYWYQQGPGQDPQFLISFYEKMQSDKGSIPDRFSAQQFSDYHSELNMSSLELGDSALYFCASSSVTSGLRDTQYFGPGTRLTVL.